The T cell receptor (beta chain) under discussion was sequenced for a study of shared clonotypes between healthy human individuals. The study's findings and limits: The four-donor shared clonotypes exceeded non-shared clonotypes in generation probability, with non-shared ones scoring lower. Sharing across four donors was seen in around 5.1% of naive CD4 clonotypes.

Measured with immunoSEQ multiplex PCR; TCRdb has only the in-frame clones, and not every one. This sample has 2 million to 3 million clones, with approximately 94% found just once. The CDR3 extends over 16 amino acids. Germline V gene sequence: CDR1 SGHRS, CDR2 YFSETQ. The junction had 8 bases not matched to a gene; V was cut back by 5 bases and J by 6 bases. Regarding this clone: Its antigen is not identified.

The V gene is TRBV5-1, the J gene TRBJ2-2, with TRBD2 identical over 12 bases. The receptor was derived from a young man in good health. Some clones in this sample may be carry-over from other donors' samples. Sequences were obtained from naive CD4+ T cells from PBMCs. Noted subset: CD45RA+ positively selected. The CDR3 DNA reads TGCGCCAGCAGACAGACTAGCGGGAGAGGGCCCGGGGAGCTGTTTTTT. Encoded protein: CASRQTSGRGPGELFF.